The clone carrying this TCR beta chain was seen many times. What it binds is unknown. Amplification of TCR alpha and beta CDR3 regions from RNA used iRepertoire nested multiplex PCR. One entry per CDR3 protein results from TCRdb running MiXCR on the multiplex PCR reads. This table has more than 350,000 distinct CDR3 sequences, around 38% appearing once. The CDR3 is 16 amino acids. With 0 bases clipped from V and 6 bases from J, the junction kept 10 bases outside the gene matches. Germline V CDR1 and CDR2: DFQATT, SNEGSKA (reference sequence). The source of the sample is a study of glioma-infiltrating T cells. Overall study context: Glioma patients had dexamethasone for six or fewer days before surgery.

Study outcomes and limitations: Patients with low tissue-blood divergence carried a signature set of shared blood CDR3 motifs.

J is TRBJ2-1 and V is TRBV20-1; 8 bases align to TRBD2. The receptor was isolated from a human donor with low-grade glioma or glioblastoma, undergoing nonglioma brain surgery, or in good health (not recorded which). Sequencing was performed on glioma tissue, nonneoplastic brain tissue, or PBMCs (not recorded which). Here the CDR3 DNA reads TGCAGTGCTAGAGATCCGAGCGGGGGACGCCCCAATGAGCAGTTCTTC. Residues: CSARDPSGGRPNEQFF.